Following are 4 T cell receptor beta chains from one sample sequenced in a study of CD8 T cells in Susac syndrome (dated by TCRdb to the late 2010s). Library preparation was by the immunoSEQ multiplex PCR assay. RNA was extracted with the RNeasy kit and about 0.5 to 1 ug was reverse transcribed using random hexamers. Using fastp trimming at Q25 and MiXCR clonotype assembly, TCRdb reanalyzed the public sequencing data and kept in-frame beta chains. Each entry is one CDR3 protein sequence, shown with its most common DNA and genes. Within this sample are roughly 190,000 distinct CDR3 sequences, with 75% to 95% of them counted one time only. The top ten clones comprise around 0.1% of the sample. The sample taken for sequencing was CD4+ T cells from PBMCs. Receptors originate from a human donor with Susac syndrome.

The V call is TRBV5-1, the J call TRBJ2-1, with D perhaps given as TRBD1 or TRBD2 (5 bases each). With 0 bases removed from V and 7 bases from J, the gap between germline ends came to 23 bases. Germline assignment: CDR1 SGHRS and CDR2 YFSETQ. The CDR3 loop spans 18 amino acids. The CDR3 nucleotides read TGCGCCAGCAGCTTGGGAAAGGTTCCGGGACGGGAATTAAATGAGCAGTTCTTC. Translating gives CASSLGKVPGRELNEQFF.

V is TRBV7-9 and J is TRBJ2-5; D is undetermined. Trimming pared 4 bases from V and 5 bases from J, leaving 14 bases between. The germline V gene has CDR1 SEHNR and CDR2 FQNEAQ (reference sequence). The CDR3 totals 14 residues. The CDR3 DNA sequence: TGTGCCAGCAGCTCCAGCCCTACCCCCGAGACCCAGTACTTC. Its translation is CASSSSPTPETQYF.

The chain uses TRBV12-3 or TRBV12-4 and TRBJ2-1; 7 nucleotides align to TRBD2. The CDR3 totals 13 residues. Losses at the gene ends were 9 bases for V and 7 bases for J; bases not matched to a gene: 9. The CDR3 is CASAGDPANEQFF. The DNA for the CDR3 is TGTGCCAGTGCGGGGGACCCCGCAAATGAGCAGTTCTTC.

The chain uses TRBV12-5 and TRBJ1-1, with no clear D. Germline V gives CDR1 LGHNT, CDR2 FRNRAP. The CDR3 covers 14 residues. V was trimmed by 7 bases and J by 0 bases, leaving 12 bases between them. The CDR3 loop is CASDRGILNTEAFF. CDR3 DNA: TGTGCTAGTGACCGAGGGATTCTGAACACTGAAGCTTTCTTT. Supplemented by reference TRBV12-5 and TRBJ1-1, the full variable domain reads DARVTQTPRHKVTEMGQEVTMRCQPILGHNTVFWYRQTMMQGLELLAYFRNRAPLDDSGMPKDRFSAEMPDATLATLKIQPSEPRDSAVYFCASDRGILNTEAFFGQGTRLTVV.